The 32 T cell receptor beta chains presented below share a single source sample, sequenced in a study of T cell responses to AZD1222 COVID-19 vaccine. The protocol was immunoSEQ multiplex PCR, while the TCRdb copy is restricted to in-frame clones and leaves out a portion. The repertoire holds 140,000 to 150,000 clones, with around nine tenths as singletons. The sequencing used peripheral blood, collected on day 0 of AZD1222 vaccination. The receptors were gathered from an adult in good health.

This clone was observed a single time. The chain employs TRBV27 and TRBJ2-3, with D perhaps TRBD1 (8 bases). Trimming pared 5 bases from V and 8 bases from J, leaving 23 bases between. The CDR3 contains 16 residues. CDR1 MNHEY and CDR2 SMNVEV come from the germline V gene (reference sequence). The CDR3 here is CASSPRTGRGPTTQYF. CDR3 nucleotides: TGTGCCAGCAGTCCCCGGACAGGGAGGGGACCAACTACGCAGTATTTT.

This chain joins TRBV2 and TRBJ1-6; D ambiguous. The CDR3 has 18 residues. The V gene's germline CDR1 is SNHLY and CDR2 FYNNEI. Trimming took off 2 bases at V and 4 bases at J, with 18 bases between the two ends. The CDR3 loop reads CASSELDSGYPYNSPLHF. The CDR3 bases are TGTGCCAGCAGTGAATTGGACTCCGGGTACCCTTATAATTCACCCCTCCACTTT.

This chain connects TRBV19 to TRBJ1-1, with D hard to call. The germline V gene encodes CDR1 LNHDA and CDR2 SQIVND (reference sequence). V lost 1 base, J lost 2 bases, and 5 bases lay in between. The CDR3 totals 13 residues. CDR3 coding DNA: TGTGCCAGTAGTATAGGACGAAACACTGAAGCTTTCTTT. Translation: CASSIGRNTEAFF.

This chain uses TRBV12-3 or TRBV12-4 with TRBJ2-7; 7 nucleotides line up with TRBD1. The trim removed 6 bases at V and 6 bases at J, leaving 8 bases unmatched. The CDR3 contains 13 residues. CDR3 bases: TGTGCCAGCAGCCCTCCGGCAGGGGGCGAGCAGTACTTC. It codes for CASSPPAGGEQYF.

The chain uses TRBV29-1 and TRBJ1-2; D possibly corresponds to TRBD1 (5 bases). Per germline, CDR1 SQVTM and CDR2 ANQGSEA. This CDR3 has 11 amino acids. Trimming pared 5 bases from V and 4 bases from J, leaving 8 bases between. The CDR3 protein is CSVWGVYGYTF. In DNA, the CDR3 is TGCAGCGTTTGGGGGGTCTATGGCTACACCTTC.

The chain recombines TRBV7-9 with TRBJ1-4; D not resolved. Germline V lookup: CDR1 SEHNR, CDR2 FQNEAQ (reference sequence). V was trimmed by 5 bases and J by 5 bases, leaving 15 bases between them. This CDR3 comprises 15 residues. CDR3 loop: CASSPMGTVNEKLFF. The CDR3, as DNA: TGTGCCAGCAGCCCGATGGGAACAGTGAATGAAAAACTGTTTTTT.

This chain links TRBV3-1 (or the pseudogene TRBV3-2) with TRBJ2-7, with D perhaps matching TRBD2 (5 bases). There are 12 residues in the CDR3. V gave up 4 bases and J gave up 3 bases, with 7 bases separating them. Looked up from germline, CDR1 is LGHDT and CDR2 is YNNKEL (reference sequence). CDR3 coding DNA: TGTGCCAGCAGCCCCGGGGACTACGAGCAGTACTTC. Translated: CASSPGDYEQYF.

In this sample, this clone turned up many times. V usage is TRBV12-5 and J usage is TRBJ1-5; no clear D. The CDR3 has 14 amino acids. Trimming stripped 6 bases from V and 3 bases from J, with 12 bases between. Germline lookup yields CDR1 LGHNT and CDR2 FRNRAP. CDR3 protein: CASGFLLPNQPQHF. In DNA, the CDR3 is TGTGCTAGTGGGTTTTTACTGCCCAATCAGCCCCAGCATTTT. Using reference TRBV12-5 and TRBJ1-5 for the parts outside the CDR3, the full variable domain is DARVTQTPRHKVTEMGQEVTMRCQPILGHNTVFWYRQTMMQGLELLAYFRNRAPLDDSGMPKDRFSAEMPDATLATLKIQPSEPRDSAVYFCASGFLLPNQPQHFGDGTRLSIL.

The sample holds one count of this clone. The chain uses TRBV7-8 and TRBJ2-6; TRBD1 might be the D (5 bases). Germline lookup yields CDR1 SGHVS and CDR2 FQNEAQ. The CDR3 runs 17 residues. Deletions cut 2 bases from V and 2 bases from J, with 13 bases between. CDR3 residues: CASSLRAGKTGANVLTF. CDR3 bases: TGTGCCAGCAGCTTAAGGGCAGGGAAGACTGGGGCCAACGTCCTGACTTTC.

This chain joins TRBV14 and TRBJ2-2; D is possibly TRBD2 (7 bases). V lost 5 bases and J lost 3, with 19 bases in between. Germline CDR1 and CDR2: SGHDN and FVKESK. This CDR3 contains 17 residues. The CDR3 DNA reads TGTGCCAGCAGCGACCCTCGGGGGGCCCTGGACACCGGGGAGCTGTTTTTT. Translated, it gives CASSDPRGALDTGELFF.

The chain couples TRBV11-2 to TRBJ2-1; TRBD2 matches 7 bases. The V gene end was trimmed by 5 bases and the J gene end by 8 bases; junction bases not matched to a gene: 12. The CDR3 is made up of 15 amino acids. Looked up from germline, CDR1 is SGHAT and CDR2 is FQNNGV. The CDR3 sequence is CASSLGEGYLHEQFF. CDR3 in DNA: TGTGCCAGCAGCCTGGGGGAGGGGTACCTGCATGAGCAGTTCTTC.

This chain uses TRBV27 with TRBJ1-3; possibly TRBD1 for D (5 bases). Germline CDR1 reads MNHEY; CDR2 reads SMNVEV (reference sequence). Trimming took 5 bases from V and 4 from J, leaving 12 bases between them. This CDR3 has 14 amino acids. The CDR3: CASSGVGVGNTIYF. DNA of the CDR3: TGTGCCAGCAGTGGGGTAGGGGTAGGAAACACCATATATTTT.

The V gene is TRBV15, the J gene TRBJ1-5, with D possibly matching TRBD1 (5 bases). V was shortened by 0 bases and J by 0 bases, with 6 bases between the two germline ends. CDR1 is LNHNV, CDR2 YYDKDF, per germline (reference sequence). The CDR3 is made up of 15 amino acids. For the CDR3, the DNA is TGTGCCACCAGCAGAGATAGGGGTAGCAATCAGCCCCAGCATTTT. Translated: CATSRDRGSNQPQHF.

The CDR3 DNA sequence: TGTGCCAGCAGCTTAGGGGGCGATGAGCAGTTCTTC. This encodes CASSLGGDEQFF. J is TRBJ2-1 and V is TRBV11-2, with D possibly TRBD1 on 5 matching bases. Germline CDR1 reads SGHAT; CDR2 reads FQNNGV. The V end was cut by 1 base, the J end by 8 bases, with 6 bases between. The CDR3 extends over 12 amino acids. Supplemented by reference TRBV11-2 and TRBJ2-1, the full variable domain reads EAGVAQSPRYKIIEKRQSVAFWCNPISGHATLYWYQQILGQGPKLLIQFQNNGVVDDSQLPKDRFSAERLKGVDSTLKIQPAKLEDSAVYLCASSLGGDEQFFGPGTRLTVL.

This sequence joins TRBV24-1 and TRBJ1-2; possible D gene TRBD1, 6 bases. The CDR3 is 12 residues long. V was shortened by 4 bases and J by 7 bases, with 9 bases between the two germline ends. Germline V gene data show CDR1 as KGHDR and CDR2 as SFDVKD. The CDR3 DNA is TGTGCCACCAGTGAGGCAGGGGTTGGCTACACCTTC. Amino acid sequence: CATSEAGVGYTF.

The genes are TRBV27 and TRBJ2-2; D gene uncertain. V lost 8 bases and J 6 bases, leaving 10 bases between the germline ends. The germline V gene encodes CDR1 MNHEY and CDR2 SMNVEV (reference sequence). The CDR3 covers 12 residues. The CDR3 DNA is TGTGCCAGCTTCGGGCCGCCCGGGGAGCTGTTTTTT. It translates to CASFGPPGELFF.

This chain links TRBV28 with TRBJ1-3; a weak D match, TRBD1 (6 bases). The V gene lost 5 bases and the J gene lost 4 bases, with 12 bases spanning the gap. The CDR3 spans 14 residues. Germline V lookup: CDR1 MDHEN, CDR2 SYDVKM. As DNA, the CDR3 is TGTGCCAGCAGTGAACAGGGCCGAGGAAACACCATATATTTT. Its protein product is CASSEQGRGNTIYF.

The chain recombines TRBV27 with TRBJ1-5; weak D call: TRBD1 (5 bases). CDR1 is MNHEY, CDR2 SMNVEV, per germline (reference sequence). CDR3 size: 15 residues. The V and J ends lost 0 bases and 5 bases respectively, with 11 bases between them. The CDR3 DNA sequence: TGTGCCAGCAGTTTATCTTGGGACGGCTATCAGCCCCAGCATTTT. It translates to CASSLSWDGYQPQHF.

The V call is TRBV4-3, the J call TRBJ1-2; 10 bases line up with TRBD1. V lost 4 bases and J lost 3; bases outside the gene matches: 5. The length of the CDR3 is 15 residues. The germline CDR1 and CDR2 sequences are LGHNA and YSLEER. The CDR3 spells CASSPWTGGDYGYTF. CDR3 coding DNA: TGCGCCAGCAGCCCCTGGACAGGGGGGGACTATGGCTACACCTTC.

The chain employs TRBV11-2 and TRBJ2-7, with TRBD2 matching 12 bases. Germline V CDR1 and CDR2: SGHAT, FQNNGV. V trimming: 4 bases; J trimming: 6 bases; junction bases outside the gene matches: 4. CDR3 length equals 14 residues. The CDR3 region is CASSSLAGGFEQYF. The CDR3 DNA follows: TGTGCCAGCAGCTCCCTAGCGGGGGGGTTCGAGCAGTACTTC.

V usage is TRBV7-7 and J usage is TRBJ2-1; TRBD2 matches 8 bases. The J segment lost 7 bases and the V segment lost 5 bases, leaving 10 bases of the junction unmatched. The CDR3 extends over 15 amino acids. Germline CDR1 is SSHAT and CDR2 is FNYEAQ (reference sequence). The CDR3 nucleotides are TGTGCCAGCAGCACCTCAGCGGGAGCGCGAAATGAGCAGTTCTTC. Protein: CASSTSAGARNEQFF.

V is TRBV4-2 and J is TRBJ2-1; a possible D gene is TRBD1 (7 bases). Germline-derived CDR1 and CDR2 are LGHNA and YNFKEQ. The CDR3 extends over 16 amino acids. V gave up 1 base and J gave up 5 bases, with 15 bases separating them. CDR3 amino acids: CASSQGPGGPDNEQFF. CDR3 coding DNA: TGTGCCAGCAGCCAAGGACCAGGGGGGCCCGACAATGAGCAGTTCTTC.

J is TRBJ2-7 and V is TRBV27; 10 nucleotides line up with TRBD2. The CDR3 runs to 15 residues. Losses at the gene ends were 2 bases for V and 3 bases for J; bases not matched to a gene: 4. CDR1 is MNHEY, CDR2 SMNVEV, per germline (reference sequence). The CDR3 reads CASSLTSSGGYEQYF. The CDR3, as DNA: TGTGCCAGCAGTTTAACCTCTAGCGGGGGCTACGAGCAGTACTTC.

This rearrangement joins TRBV7-3 to TRBJ2-7; D is ambiguous. CDR3 size: 16 residues. The V gene's germline CDR1 is SGHTA and CDR2 FQGTGA. Between the trimmed V and J ends, which lost 4 bases and 0 bases, there was a span of 16 bases. Here the CDR3 DNA reads TGTGCCAGCAGCTCCTCCGCGGTGGCGAGCTCCTACGAGCAGTACTTC. The encoded protein is CASSSSAVASSYEQYF. Full variable domain (outside the CDR3, taken from reference TRBV7-3 and TRBJ2-7): GAGVSQTPSNKVTEKGKYVELRCDPISGHTALYWYRQSLGQGPEFLIYFQGTGAADDSGLPNDRFFAVRPEGSVSTLKIQRTERGDSAVYLCASSSSAVASSYEQYFGPGTRLTVT.

Here the CDR3 DNA reads TGTGCCAGCAGCTTTGGGGGAGGCTACGAGCAGTACTTC. Translated: CASSFGGGYEQYF. This chain joins TRBV11-3 and TRBJ2-7; TRBD2 might be the D (6 bases). Per the germline V gene, CDR1 is SGHNT and CDR2 is YENEEA. V shed 3 bases and J shed 3 bases, with 9 bases lying between them. This CDR3 is 13 amino acids long.

V is TRBV9 and J is TRBJ2-4; D ambiguous. The germline V and J ends were trimmed by 6 bases and 0 bases, with 10 bases remaining between them. Germline V gene sequence: CDR1 SGDLS, CDR2 YYNGEE. The CDR3 length is 14 residues. CDR3 coding DNA: TGTGCCAGCAACCCAGCCGGAGCCAAAAACATTCAGTACTTC. Protein sequence: CASNPAGAKNIQYF.

This chain links TRBV19 with TRBJ1-1; 7 bases are a match to TRBD1. Per germline, CDR1 LNHDA and CDR2 SQIVND (reference sequence). Trimming at V came to 0 bases and at J to 2 bases, leaving 3 bases not matched to a gene. The CDR3 contains 15 residues. CDR3 residues: CASSIDAGGNTEAFF. As DNA, the CDR3 is TGTGCCAGTAGTATAGATGCAGGGGGAAACACTGAAGCTTTCTTT.

V gene TRBV7-2 combines with J gene TRBJ2-3, with D perhaps TRBD2 (5 bases). CDR3 length: 14 amino acids. V lost 1 base and J 5 bases, leaving 10 bases between the germline ends. Germline CDR1 SGHTA, CDR2 FQGNSA. The CDR3 region has the DNA TGTGCCAGCAGCTTAGACTCGCGGGTAGATACGCAGTATTTT. Amino acids: CASSLDSRVDTQYF. Full variable domain (rest looked up from reference TRBV7-2 and TRBJ2-3): GAGVSQSPSNKVTEKGKDVELRCDPISGHTALYWYRQSLGQGLEFLIYFQGNSAPDKSGLPSDRFSAERTGGSVSTLTIQRTQQEDSAVYLCASSLDSRVDTQYFGPGTRLTVL.

CDR3: CATSRAQRQGKDTQYF. The CDR3 DNA follows: TGTGCCACCAGCAGAGCCCAGAGGCAGGGTAAGGATACGCAGTATTTT. The V call is TRBV15, the J call TRBJ2-3; possible D gene TRBD1, 5 bases. V lost 1 base to trimming and J lost 6 bases, with 17 bases between them. The CDR3 loop spans 16 amino acids. CDR1 is LNHNV, CDR2 YYDKDF, per germline (reference sequence). Drawing the rest from reference TRBV15 and TRBJ2-3, the complete variable domain is DAMVIQNPRYQVTQFGKPVTLSCSQTLNHNVMYWYQQKSSQAPKLLFHYYDKDFNNEADTPDNFQSRRPNTSFCFLDIRSPGLGDTAMYLCATSRAQRQGKDTQYFGPGTRLTVL.

This clone was found a few times. The rearrangement joins TRBV2 to TRBJ1-3; D gene uncertain. CDR3 size: 14 residues. Germline CDR1 is SNHLY and CDR2 is FYNNEI. V was shortened by 7 bases and J by 9 bases, with 19 bases between the two germline ends. CDR3 sequence (DNA): TGTGCCAGCACCCGGGGTAGAAGGACCACCACCATATATTTT. It is translated as CASTRGRRTTTIYF.

The chain combines TRBV7-2 with TRBJ1-1; 10 bases fit TRBD1. The length of the CDR3 is 14 residues. Germline V gene data show CDR1 as SGHTA and CDR2 as FQGNSA. V lost 3 bases and J lost 5; bases outside the gene matches: 3. CDR3 sequence (DNA): TGTGCCAGCAGCTTCGGACAGGGGGGAACTGAAGCTTTCTTT. It translates to CASSFGQGGTEAFF.

The genes are TRBV27 and TRBJ2-7; D perhaps matches TRBD1 (5 bases). The CDR3 sequence is 11 residues long. V gave up 6 bases and J gave up 2 bases, with 5 bases separating them. CDR1 MNHEY and CDR2 SMNVEV come from the germline V gene (reference sequence). CDR3 DNA: TGTGCCAGCAGAGGGGCCTACGAGCAGTACTTC. Translating gives CASRGAYEQYF.